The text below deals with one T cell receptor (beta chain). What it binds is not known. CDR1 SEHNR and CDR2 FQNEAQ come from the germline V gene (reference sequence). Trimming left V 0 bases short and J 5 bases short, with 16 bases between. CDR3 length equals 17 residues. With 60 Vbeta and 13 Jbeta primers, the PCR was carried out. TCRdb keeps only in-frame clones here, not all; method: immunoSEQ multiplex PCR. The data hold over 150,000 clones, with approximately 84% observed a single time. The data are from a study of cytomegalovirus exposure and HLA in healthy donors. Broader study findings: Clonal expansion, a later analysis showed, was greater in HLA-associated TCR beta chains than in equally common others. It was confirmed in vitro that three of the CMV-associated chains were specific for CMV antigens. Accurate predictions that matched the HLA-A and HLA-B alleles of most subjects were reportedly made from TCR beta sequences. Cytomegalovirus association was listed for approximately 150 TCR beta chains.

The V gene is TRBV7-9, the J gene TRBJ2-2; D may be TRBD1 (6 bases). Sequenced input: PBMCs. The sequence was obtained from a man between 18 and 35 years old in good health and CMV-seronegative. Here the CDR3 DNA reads TGTGCCAGCAGCTTAGCAGCAGGGGTCCTGGTGACCGGGGAGCTGTTTTTT. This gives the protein CASSLAAGVLVTGELFF. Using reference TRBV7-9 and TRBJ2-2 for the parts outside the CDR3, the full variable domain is DTGVSQNPRHKITKRGQNVTFRCDPISEHNRLYWYRQTLGQGPEFLTYFQNEAQLEKSRLLSDRFSAERPKGSFSTLEIQRTEQGDSAMYLCASSLAAGVLVTGELFFGEGSRLTVL.